This T cell receptor (beta chain) was identified in a study of cytomegalovirus exposure and HLA in healthy donors (dated by TCRdb to 2016 to 2017). The study in broad terms: According to an earlier analysis of several hundred of the donors, some 180 million T cells yielded 120 million or so unique TCR beta sequences and around 300 Gb of sequence data. An early release that covered 500 to 800 HLA-typed donors contained approximately 300 gigabases of sequencing data and tens of millions of unique TCR sequences. Of the 300 to 500 genotyped donors, 75% to 85% were placed in the genetic ancestry cluster associated with self-reported Caucasian donors. The study aimed to test whether signatures of past pathogen exposure could be identified by cataloging public T cell receptors. The T cell repertoires of under 700 subjects were profiled by immunosequencing and related to cytomegalovirus serostatus. A separate validation cohort of 100 to 150 different subjects was used in addition to the roughly 640-subject first cohort. The study combined high-throughput TCR immunosequencing, statistical association of individual TCRs with disease status, and machine learning to predict cytomegalovirus infection status. In a later analysis, previously published TCR beta repertoires from several hundred donors were re-analyzed and high-resolution HLA genotyping was added so that TCR occurrence patterns could be studied. The later analysis used no new phenotypic data to find candidate immune exposures, relying instead on TCR beta sequences and their occurrence across donors. An earlier analysis of nearly 600 of the donors applied high-throughput TCR beta sequencing to assess whether each TCR beta V gene segment acted as functional or pseudogenic. Donor age, sex, ethnicity and CMV serostatus were collected together with the repertoire data. A later genetic analysis took genome-wide SNP genotypes for about 55% of the roughly 670 donors and used that subset as a discovery cohort. All discovery cohort repertoires had been generated using a single sequencing platform. HLA typing included class I and class II loci at four-digit resolution. The number of typed donors differed by locus: about 620-640 for A, B, C, DRB1 and DQB1; approximately 520 for DQA1; some 590 for DPA1; and about 450 for DPB1. About five DR-DQ haplotypes were handled as single units for association and clustering, since linkage in the cohort was strong. Among about 400 genotyped donors of the cohort, an average of around 250,000 unique TCR beta nucleotide sequences was sequenced per donor, of which 15% to 20% were non-productive.

Summary of the overall study and its limitations: Three of the identified cytomegalovirus-associated TCR beta chains were confirmed in vitro to be specific for cytomegalovirus antigens. In a later analysis, several top co-occurrence clusters were reported to appear linked to parvovirus B19, influenza, CMV and Epstein-Barr virus. Roughly uniform sequencing depth across donors was assumed in presence/absence analyses, although this assumption may not hold. The sequencing pipeline was judged likely to have produced a cluster of highly shared sequence variants as a technical artifact. Strong co-occurrence of HLA alleles, especially DR and DQ, made assigning TCR associations to individual alleles difficult. A later genetic analysis associated a missense DCLRE1C variant with V-gene and J-gene trimming of TCR beta chains, and an independent cohort replicated the association. In a later analysis, TCR association rates were found to vary across HLA loci, with the most associated TCRs seen for DRB1 alleles and the fewest for HLA-C alleles. Because HLA typing was unavailable for some donors at each locus, only the typed subset was used in association tests. A further reported finding was that TCR beta sequences accurately predicted the HLA-A and HLA-B alleles for most subjects in the first cohort. The earlier analysis of 450 to 700 of the donors excluded approximately 17 rarely observed V segments, including chromosome 9 orphons, because counts were too low. An earlier analysis of around 540 of the donors showed that most TCR beta V segments appeared in productive rearrangements either about 87% or about 30% of the time, which broadly matched IMGT annotations. The study listed over 150 TCR beta chains as associated with cytomegalovirus. In a later analysis, most CMV-associated TCR beta chains were found to appear HLA-restricted, with HLA associations seemingly driven largely by CMV exposure. Immune exposure information for the cohort was limited to CMV serostatus. According to the authors, the approach could potentially be generalized to other disease states and immunological phenotypes. Linkage disequilibrium might explain the correlated functional status among segregating V segments, but an unknown experimental factor could not be excluded. A later genetic analysis reported fewer N-insertions in productive TCRs among donors in an Asian-associated ancestry cluster than the roughly 650-donor mean. Cytomegalovirus status was reported to be diagnosed by the classifier with high specificity and sensitivity in both the original and validation cohorts. In a later analysis, HLA-associated TCR beta chains showed more clonal expansion and lower generation probabilities than non-associated chains that were equally common. Some IMGT-functional V segments, including TRBV6-2 and TRBV6-3, could not be told apart with the 87-base-pair reads, so those segments were excluded. Across donors, most TCR sequences were observed very rarely, whereas some public TCRs were present in many individuals. This cohort had only TCR beta chains sequenced, and the lack of alpha or paired-chain data limited which features could be detected. A later analysis associated about 17,000 TCR beta sequences with specific HLA alleles at a false discovery rate of 0.05.

Details on this clone: Its specific antigen is unknown. Within one base of it there is no much larger clone, and no base qualities were kept.

From the cysteine up to the phenylalanine, the CDR3 has a length of 12 residues. Kept here is only the CDR3 DNA, which spans 36 bases and is read in frame from base 1. Per the germline V gene, KGHSH is the CDR1 and LQKENI is the CDR2. V is clipped by 5 bases and J by 0 bases, and the sequence between their germline boundaries is 4 bases long. The cohort was made up of 500 to 850 healthy bone marrow donors. Cohort members were all nominally healthy when sampled, although unrecorded immune exposures were likely present. The donor was CMV seropositive and was included in the group of about 290 seropositive cohort members. Every donor gave a peripheral blood sample, and the peripheral blood mononuclear cells from that sample were used for TCR beta sequencing. Genomic DNA was extracted from the blood cell samples with the Qiagen DNeasy Blood Extraction Kit. Library generation was performed with the immunoSEQ multiplex PCR assay. For the multiplex PCR, a mixture combining 60 forward primers for TCR Vbeta segments and 13 reverse primers for TCR Jbeta segments was used. The CDR3 region of rearranged TCR beta genes was amplified from genomic DNA with a multiplex PCR assay. The Illumina HiSeq System was used to sequence the amplified TCR beta libraries as 87-base-pair reads. As for the original processing: A later analysis counted about 80 million unique TCR beta chains across the 500 to 850 repertoires, and 9 million to 14 million of these chains were shared by at least two donors. Raw reads were error-corrected and collapsed into unique sequences by a nearest-neighbor algorithm in which closely related sequences were merged to remove PCR and sequencing errors. To assign V, D and J gene segments, CDR3 sequences were aligned to IMGT reference sequences. For a sequence to be retained, a match of at least six nucleotides to both a V gene segment and a J gene segment was required. Rearrangements were called productive when the CDR3 lacked stop codons and stayed in frame with V and J; all others were non-productive. CDR3 was defined according to IMGT convention as the region running from the second conserved V-encoded cysteine to the conserved J-encoded phenylalanine. The earlier analysis of approximately 590 of the donors excluded any sequence lacking an unambiguous match to a single V gene segment. In an earlier analysis of approximately 610 of the donors, V segments were called functional above 56.7% productive rearrangements and were called segregating when the between-donor standard deviation exceeded 5%. To diagnose cytomegalovirus status from the catalog of TCR beta chain sequences, a statistical classification framework was built. In a later analysis, V and J genes were assigned by comparing TCR nucleotide sequences against IMGT/GENE-DB human TR gene sequences. In a later analysis, CDR3 sequences and most-parsimonious VDJ recombination scenarios were assigned using the TCRdist pipeline. In a later analysis, every TCR beta chain was defined by the combination of its CDR3 amino acid sequence and its V-gene family, and reads without a unique V-gene family were dropped. In a later analysis, 450 to 600 highly shared, low-generation-probability nucleotide sequences were removed to address suspected cross-contamination and a sequencing artifact. A later analysis calculated a clonal expansion index for each public chain from normalized within-repertoire ranks of inferred template counts. In a later analysis, generation probabilities were computed with a VDJ recombination model fitted to out-of-frame rearrangements, and the resulting probabilities were checked against IGoR. In a later analysis, TCR-TCR, TCR-HLA and TCR-CMV co-occurrence was scored with hypergeometric tests, and a repertoire-size bias correction was applied to TCR pairs. To estimate false discovery rates, a later analysis permuted the HLA or CMV assignments 20 times. In a later analysis, co-occurring TCRs were grouped using DBSCAN, and TCRdist sequence similarity was added for clustering within HLA-allele-positive subsets. Repertoires with fewer than 30,000 or more than 120,000 public chains, plus five repertoires with anomalous nucleotide sharing, were excluded from co-occurrence clustering. Entries here come from immuneACCESS through TCRdb and include only in-frame sequences with V and J called. Some clones fail to appear in such tables; in the studies checked, an unresolved V gene covers under half of the shortfall, and the cause of the remainder is unknown. V and J calls and clone size follow that table, whereas D and trimming were derived from the DNA. The sample includes about 170,000 clones, with 75% to 85% observed a single time. The ten largest make up about 13% of the sample.

The source is a woman aged 45-59 years in good health and CMV-seropositive. The sequence is built from TRBV18 and TRBJ2-5; the D gene assignment is ambiguous. The sequenced material came from PBMCs. This receptor has the CDR3 CASSEYQETQYF. The nucleotides are TGTGCCAGCTCAGAGTACCAAGAGACCCAGTACTTC.